This T cell receptor (beta chain) was sequenced during a study of CD4 T cells in relation to SARS-CoV-2 and coronaviruses. Across the study: After nine to eleven days of antigen culture, PBMC TCR beta CDR3s were sequenced. No peptide or an HIV-1 Nef peptide pool served as negative control.

Assay: immunoSEQ multiplex PCR; the TCRdb copy retains only in-frame clones and omits some. The sample includes some 16,000 clones, over 80% of them seen just once. As for this clone: Its antigen is unknown.

The unexposed donors gave CD4+ T cells in about 2011-2018, prior to COVID-19. CD4+ T cells were isolated from the cells after more than nine days of culture. Half the medium was replaced with IL-2 medium on days 3 and 7. The study, taken as a whole, reports: SARS-CoV-2-driven expansion was significantly weaker in crossreactive than monoreactive clones.

This CDR3 comprises 12 residues. Per the germline V gene, CDR1 is SQVTM and CDR2 is ANQGSEA. V lost 7 bases, J lost 6 bases, and 13 bases lay in between. The TCR sequence derives from a human donor in good health. The source material was CD4+ T cells from PBMCs, cultured in vitro. The chain combines TRBV29-1 with TRBJ2-1, with no clear D. The CDR3 nucleotides are TGCAGCGGACATACCCCCCCCAATGAGCAGTTCTTC. It is translated as CSGHTPPNEQFF.